This TCR beta chain came from a study of lymphopenia after photon versus proton radiotherapy. The trim removed 5 bases at V and 3 bases at J, leaving 4 bases unmatched. CDR3 length: 15 amino acids. Germline assignment: CDR1 MDHEN and CDR2 SYDVKM. This clone occurred once. The antigen is undetermined. Findings and caveats of the study: Oligoclonal CD8+ Temra expansion after nadir drove photon patients' diversity drop. Proton therapy kept repertoires fairly stable, unlike photons, which gained effector/memory cells. Survival link was tested only in deceased patients; proton benefit remains a possibility. In patients who died, overall survival fell as post-nadir TCR diversity dropped more.

Profiling relied on immunoSEQ multiplex PCR, and the TCRdb table lists in-frame clones only, not all of them. The repertoire has 83,000 or so clones, around 82% of them found once; the top ten carry over 1.1%. The sequence was obtained from a man in his fifties or sixties with pancreatic cancer. This chain uses TRBV28 with TRBJ2-7, with 13 nucleotides matching TRBD2. Material: peripheral blood, obtained from a patient treated with proton-based radiotherapy. The CDR3 coding sequence is TGTGCCAGCAGTCTAGGGACTAGCGGGGACTACGAGCAGTACTTC. The encoded protein is CASSLGTSGDYEQYF. Variable domain in full (rest from reference TRBV28 and TRBJ2-7): DVKVTQSSRYLVKRTGEKVFLECVQDMDHENMFWYRQDPGLGLRLIYFSYDVKMKEKGDIPEGYSVSREKKERFSLILESASTNQTSMYLCASSLGTSGDYEQYFGPGTRLTVT.